The 30 T cell receptor beta chains below come from one sample, sequenced in a study of glioma-infiltrating T cells. The iRepertoire nested amplicon-rescue multiplex PCR amplified TCR alpha and beta CDR3s from RNA. TCRdb called the multiplex PCR reads again in MiXCR, with one record for every CDR3 protein. This sample carries some 40,000 distinct CDR3 sequences, 20% to 25% of them seen once, and the ten largest clones take roughly 6%. The sequenced material came from glioma tissue, nonneoplastic brain tissue, or PBMCs (not recorded which). The receptors shown here come from a human donor with low-grade glioma or glioblastoma, undergoing nonglioma brain surgery, or in good health (not recorded which).

The V and J genes are TRBV5-1 and TRBJ2-3; tentative D call: TRBD1 (6 bases). Germline assignment: CDR1 SGHRS and CDR2 YFSETQ. V gave up 4 bases and J gave up 0 bases, with 9 bases separating them. The CDR3 extends over 14 amino acids. The CDR3 protein is CASSSGQSTDTQYF. In nucleotides, the CDR3 is TGCGCCAGCAGCAGCGGACAGAGCACAGATACGCAGTATTTT.

This clonotype was seen repeatedly, ten times or more. V and J are TRBV15 and TRBJ2-1, with D possibly matching TRBD1 (5 bases). Germline CDR1 and CDR2: LNHNV and YYDKDF (reference sequence). V gave up 1 base and J gave up 5 bases, with 12 bases separating them. This CDR3 contains 15 residues. CDR3 bases: TGTGCCACCAGCAGAGTGGCGGCAGGGCACAATGAGCAGTTCTTC. This translates into CATSRVAAGHNEQFF.

This clonotype was found a few times. V and J are TRBV10-3 and TRBJ2-3; tentatively, D is TRBD2 (5 bases). CDR1 is ENHRY and CDR2 is SYGVKD in the germline V gene. V lost 4 bases, J lost 5 bases, and 22 bases lay in between. The CDR3 loop spans 17 amino acids. This CDR3 reads CAISGELDGKVRDTQYF. Here the CDR3 DNA reads TGTGCCATCAGTGGAGAGTTAGACGGGAAGGTGAGAGATACGCAGTATTTT.

This clonotype showed up many times. The gene calls are TRBV2 and TRBJ1-5; D unclear. CDR1 and CDR2 (germline): SNHLY, FYNNEI. V dropped 3 bases and J dropped 6 bases, with 12 bases sitting between them. This CDR3 spans 14 amino acids. This chain's CDR3 is CASSDRAASQPQHF. The DNA for the CDR3 is TGTGCCAGCAGTGATCGAGCGGCCTCTCAGCCCCAGCATTTT. Full variable domain (outside the CDR3, taken from reference TRBV2 and TRBJ1-5): EPEVTQTPSHQVTQMGQEVILRCVPISNHLYFYWYRQILGQKVEFLVSFYNNEISEKSEIFDDQFSVERPDGSNFTLKIRSTKLEDSAMYFCASSDRAASQPQHFGDGTRLSIL.

This clonotype was observed a handful of times. A clone one base away is much larger, so this may be a read error. The final CDR3 position lacks the conserved phenylalanine or tryptophan, pointing to a likely read error. The CDR3 sequence is CASSSGDRGPGYTS. The CDR3 region has the DNA TGCGCCAGCAGCTCGGGGGACAGGGGGCCTGGCTACACCTCC. The chain is built from TRBV4-1 and TRBJ1-2; 12 bases agree with TRBD1. Germline CDR1 is MGHRA and CDR2 is YSYEKL. The CDR3 contains 14 residues. Trimming at V came to 5 bases and at J to 7 bases, leaving 5 bases not matched to a gene.

This clonotype has only one observation. A much more abundant neighbour one base away suggests this may be a read error. The chain couples TRBV5-1 to TRBJ1-1; 9 bases are shared with TRBD1. In germline, CDR1 is SGHRS, CDR2 YFSETQ. CDR3 size: 14 residues. CDR3 residues: CASSGGQGNTESFF. The CDR3 DNA is TGCGCCAGCAGCGGTGGACAGGGGAACACTGAATCTTTCTTT.

On this clonotype itself: Because the CDR3 is missing its conserved closing phenylalanine or tryptophan, this is likely a read error. V usage is TRBV19 and J usage is TRBJ1-5, with a weak D call TRBD1 (5 bases). With 4 bases removed from V and 0 bases from J, the gap between germline ends came to 16 bases. CDR3 size: 17 residues. Germline V gene sequence: CDR1 LNHDA, CDR2 SQIVND (reference sequence). The CDR3 reads CASSTGRGTLSNQPQHL. The CDR3 bases are TGTGCCAGTAGTACTGGACGGGGGACTCTTAGCAATCAGCCCCAGCATCTT.

This clonotype turned up a few times. The chain uses TRBV10-3 and TRBJ1-2, with D perhaps TRBD1 (5 bases). V dropped 2 bases and J dropped 4 bases, with 17 bases sitting between them. Germline V gene data show CDR1 as ENHRY and CDR2 as SYGVKD. CDR3 length equals 16 residues. The CDR3 nucleotides read TGTGCCATCAGTGAGGAGGCGGGAAGGGGCCCCTATGGCTACACCTTC. Translated: CAISEEAGRGPYGYTF.

To note about this clonotype: The junction departs from germline at one end; a sequencing error may be responsible. This chain joins TRBV6-6 and TRBJ2-3; no reliable D call. The CDR3 is 14 amino acids. Per germline, CDR1 MNHNY and CDR2 SVGAGI (reference sequence). The DNA for the CDR3 is TGTGCCAGCAGTTACTCGGGCCGCACGGATACGCGGTATTTT. Translated, it gives CASSYSGRTDTRYF.

This clonotype was detected once. This may be a read error: a much more frequent sequence differs by one nucleotide. The chain uses TRBV5-1 and TRBJ1-3, with unresolved D. Germline V gives CDR1 SGHRS, CDR2 YFSETQ. Trimming took off 6 bases at V and 0 bases at J, with 7 bases between the two ends. The CDR3 extends over 13 amino acids. In DNA form, the CDR3 reads TGCGCCAGCAAGGAAGACTCTGGAAACACCATATATTTT. Its translation: CASKEDSGNTIYF.

The V gene is TRBV6-1, the J gene TRBJ2-1; D gene unclear. CDR1 is MNHNS, CDR2 SASEGT, per germline. The V end lost 10 bases, the J end lost 3 bases, and 13 bases lay between the germline ends. This CDR3 comprises 13 residues. For the CDR3, the DNA is TGTGCCAACTTGAGACTGGGCTACAATGAGCAGTTCTTC. As protein: CANLRLGYNEQFF.

This clonotype was picked up many times. V and J are TRBV7-2 and TRBJ2-1; no clear D gene. This CDR3 contains 15 residues. Between the trimmed V and J ends, which lost 2 bases and 0 bases, there was a span of 8 bases. The germline V gene encodes CDR1 SGHTA and CDR2 FQGNSA. The CDR3 loop reads CASSLFRSSYNEQFF. The CDR3 nucleotides read TGTGCCAGCAGCTTATTCAGGAGCTCCTACAATGAGCAGTTCTTC.

This sequence joins TRBV29-1 and TRBJ1-2; D gene unclear. Trimming shortened V by 4 bases and J by 3 bases, and 12 bases separated the two germline ends. The CDR3 has 13 amino acids. CDR1 SQVTM and CDR2 ANQGSEA come from the germline V gene. In DNA form, the CDR3 reads TGCAGCGTTGTCGTCCAAGCGGACTATGGCTACACCTTC. As protein: CSVVVQADYGYTF. The whole variable domain, filled in from reference TRBV29-1 and TRBJ1-2, reads SAVISQKPSRDICQRGTSLTIQCQVDSQVTMMFWYRQQPGQSLTLIATANQGSEATYESGFVIDKFPISRPNLTFSTLTVSNMSPEDSSIYLCSVVVQADYGYTFGSGTRLTVV.

In its sample, this clonotype was seen many times. This chain links TRBV4-3 with TRBJ1-5, with no clear D. Trimming removed 4 bases from V and 7 bases from J, with 11 bases in between. This CDR3 contains 13 residues. CDR1 is LGHNA and CDR2 is YSLEER in the germline V gene. CDR3 bases: TGCGCCAGCAGCCGAACGTGGAGGCAGCCCCAGCATTTT. It yields the protein CASSRTWRQPQHF.

This clonotype occurred many times. V is TRBV19 and J is TRBJ2-1; the D is unclear. Trimming took off 5 bases at V and 4 bases at J, with 15 bases between the two ends. The CDR3 is 15 amino acids. CDR1 is LNHDA, CDR2 SQIVND, per germline (reference sequence). CDR3: CASSVYSNTYNEQFF. The CDR3 DNA sequence: TGTGCCAGTAGTGTTTACTCAAACACTTACAATGAGCAGTTCTTC.

This clonotype has ten or more counts. The limits of the CDR3 on the DNA are not certain, so only TCRdb's listed CDR3 is given. The chain uses TRBV20-1 and TRBJ2-7; the D call TRBD1 from the table was never checked on the DNA. The V gene's germline CDR1 is DFQATT and CDR2 SNEGSKA (reference sequence). Counting both end residues, the CDR3 totals 15 amino acids. The CDR3: CSASLFGQGSSREYF.

The chain carries TRBV29-1 and TRBJ2-5, with D uncertain. The CDR3 loop spans 12 amino acids. The V end was cut by 3 bases, the J end by 2 bases, with 7 bases between. CDR1 and CDR2 (germline): SQVTM, ANQGSEA. The CDR3 sequence is CSVDYLQETQYF. For the CDR3, the DNA is TGCAGCGTTGATTATTTACAAGAGACCCAGTACTTC.

The chain uses TRBV7-9 and TRBJ2-5; TRBD2 is a possible D gene (6 bases). Per the germline V gene, CDR1 is SEHNR and CDR2 is FQNEAQ (reference sequence). Trimming removed 2 bases from V and 4 bases from J, with 20 bases in between. The CDR3 loop spans 17 amino acids. As DNA, the CDR3 is TGTGCCAGCAGCTTACTCCCCGCGGGACGGGCGGGAGAGACCCAGTACTTC. This translates into CASSLLPAGRAGETQYF.

As to this clonotype: Given a much more abundant clone one base away, this may be a read error. The chain employs TRBV2 and TRBJ2-5; 7 bases map to TRBD2. After removal of 6 bases from V and 1 base from J, the junction contained 11 bases not matched to a gene. Germline lookup yields CDR1 SNHLY and CDR2 FYNNEI. The CDR3 runs 16 residues. CDR3 DNA sequence: TGTGCCAGCAGAGGAGCGGGGCCCCTACTCCAAGAGACCCAGTACTTC. It encodes CASRGAGPLLQETQYF.

This clonotype has at least ten counts. This chain connects TRBV12-3 or TRBV12-4 to TRBJ1-4; 11 bases are shared with TRBD1. Trimming removed 7 bases from V and 6 bases from J; junction bases left unmatched: 10. The CDR3 has 16 residues. CDR3: CASNVGTGGIDEKLFF. CDR3 DNA: TGTGCCAGCAACGTAGGGACAGGGGGAATTGATGAAAAACTGTTTTTT.

There are many counts of this clonotype. The chain couples TRBV7-9 to TRBJ1-2; unclear D gene. The CDR3 runs to 9 residues. Per the germline V gene, CDR1 is SEHNR and CDR2 is FQNEAQ (reference sequence). Trimming removed 5 bases at V and 6 bases at J, with 1 base between. The CDR3 bases are TGTGCCAGCAGCGATGGCTACACCTTC. As protein: CASSDGYTF.

As for this clonotype: A single base separates this from a much larger clone, so it may be a read error. The V call is TRBV4-1, the J call TRBJ2-3, with TRBD2 matching 12 bases. The ends lost 1 base at V and 4 bases at J; junction bases unmatched: 15. The CDR3 is 20 residues long. Germline CDR1 and CDR2: MGHRA and YSYEKL. The CDR3 DNA follows: TGCGCCAGCAGCCAAGCAATTTCAGCTAGCGGGGGGGCCGAGGCAGATACGCAGTATTTT. Its protein is CASSQAISASGGAEADTQYF.

This clonotype was counted many times. The chain employs TRBV20-1 and TRBJ2-5, with 12 bases that match TRBD2. The V segment lost 3 bases and the J segment 4 bases; nucleotides outside the gene matches: 6. There are 15 residues in the CDR3. From germline, CDR1 is DFQATT and CDR2 SNEGSKA (reference sequence). The CDR3 here is CSARIASGGAETQYF. Here the CDR3 DNA reads TGCAGTGCTAGGATAGCTAGCGGGGGGGCAGAGACCCAGTACTTC.

This clonotype has ten or more counts. The rearrangement links TRBV5-4 to TRBJ2-7, with 10 bases matching TRBD2. Germline V gene data show CDR1 as SGHNT and CDR2 as YYREEE (reference sequence). V was pared by 1 base and J by 6 bases, with 7 bases of the junction left unmatched. The CDR3 length is 15 residues. The CDR3 is CASSLPGTSALEQYF. In nucleotides, the CDR3 is TGTGCCAGCAGCTTGCCCGGGACTAGCGCCCTCGAGCAGTACTTC.

This clonotype was seen repeatedly, ten times or more. V and J are TRBV4-1 and TRBJ2-1; tentative D call: TRBD1 (7 bases). Trimming stripped 6 bases from V and 8 bases from J, with 23 bases between. Looked up from germline, CDR1 is MGHRA and CDR2 is YSYEKL. The CDR3 totals 16 residues. CDR3 sequence: CASSRIAEGAKDEQFF. In nucleotides, the CDR3 is TGCGCCAGCAGTCGAATTGCGGAGGGGGCGAAGGATGAGCAGTTCTTC.

This clonotype was counted once. CDR3 sequence reads: CASSRLTGDTQYF. CDR3 nucleotide sequence: TGTGCCAGCAGCCGCCTAACAGGAGATACGCAGTATTTT. The chain recombines TRBV27 with TRBJ2-3; TRBD1 is a possible D gene (5 bases). Trimming removed 6 bases at V and 5 bases at J, with 12 bases between. CDR3 length equals 13 residues. The germline gives CDR1 MNHEY, CDR2 SMNVEV (reference sequence).

This clonotype has a handful of counts. The rearrangement uses TRBV12-3 or TRBV12-4 and TRBJ2-1; D gene ambiguous. The CDR3 runs to 11 residues. Trimming left V 3 bases short and J 8 bases short, with 5 bases between. CDR3 loop: CASSFVDEQFF. The CDR3 DNA is TGTGCCAGCAGTTTTGTCGATGAGCAGTTCTTC.

Worth noting for this clonotype: A much larger clone is a single base away; this may be a read error. The chain uses TRBV2 and TRBJ1-6; D is ambiguous. Trimming shortened V by 7 bases and J by 5 bases, and 27 bases separated the two germline ends. The V gene's germline CDR1 is SNHLY and CDR2 FYNNEI. CDR3 size: 19 residues. Here the CDR3 DNA reads TGTGCCAGCACTAAGTCCCCCCCGGGGTTTACCGCGCATAATTCACCCCTCCACTTT. Translated: CASTKSPPGFTAHNSPLHF.

This chain joins TRBV30 and TRBJ1-2, with unresolved D. Between the trimmed V and J ends, which lost 3 bases and 8 bases, there was a span of 19 bases. The CDR3 is made up of 14 amino acids. The germline gives CDR1 GTSNPN, CDR2 SVGIG (reference sequence). CDR3 sequence reads: CAWSLPGGQYGYTF. CDR3 sequence (DNA): TGTGCCTGGAGCCTCCCCGGAGGGCAGTACGGCTACACCTTC.

By share of the sample, this clonotype is medium-sized. This chain uses TRBV6-1 with TRBJ1-2; no firm D call. The length of the CDR3 is 16 residues. From germline, CDR1 is MNHNS and CDR2 SASEGT. Trimming took 8 bases from V and 4 from J, leaving 23 bases between them. This CDR3 reads CASGFNGLWASYGYTF. CDR3 DNA: TGTGCCAGCGGATTCAACGGATTGTGGGCCAGCTATGGCTACACCTTC.